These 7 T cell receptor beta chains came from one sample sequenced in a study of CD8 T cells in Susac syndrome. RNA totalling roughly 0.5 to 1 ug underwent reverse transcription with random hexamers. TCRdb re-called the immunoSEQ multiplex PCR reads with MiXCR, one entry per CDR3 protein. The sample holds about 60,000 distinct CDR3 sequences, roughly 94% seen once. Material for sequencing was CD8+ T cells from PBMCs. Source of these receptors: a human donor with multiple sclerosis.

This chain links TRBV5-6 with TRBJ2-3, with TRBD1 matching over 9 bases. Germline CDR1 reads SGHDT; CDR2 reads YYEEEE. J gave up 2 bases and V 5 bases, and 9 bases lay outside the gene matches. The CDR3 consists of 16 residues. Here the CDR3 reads CASSSLTGGNTDTQYF. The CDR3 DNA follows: TGTGCCAGCAGTTCTTTGACAGGGGGTAACACAGATACGCAGTATTTT. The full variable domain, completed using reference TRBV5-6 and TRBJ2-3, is DAGVTQSPTHLIKTRGQQVTLRCSPKSGHDTVSWYQQALGQGPQFIFQYYEEEERQRGNFPDRFSGHQFPNYSSELNVNALLLGDSALYLCASSSLTGGNTDTQYFGPGTRLTVL.

CDR3 coding DNA: TGCAGTGCTGGAACAGGGGGCGGCTACACCTTC. Residues: CSAGTGGGYTF. The chain uses TRBV20-1 and TRBJ1-2; TRBD1 agrees at 9 bases. Trimming took 5 bases from V and 8 from J; bases not matched to a gene: 3. The V gene's germline CDR1 is DFQATT and CDR2 SNEGSKA (reference sequence). This CDR3 is 11 amino acids long.

CDR3 sequence: CASSTAGTDTQYF. The DNA for the CDR3 is TGTGCCAGCAGCACAGCGGGCACAGATACGCAGTATTTT. The chain combines TRBV9 with TRBJ2-3; weak D call: TRBD2 (5 bases). CDR1 is SGDLS, CDR2 YYNGEE, per germline. The CDR3 is made up of 13 amino acids. Trimming took off 4 bases at V and 1 base at J, with 7 bases between the two ends.

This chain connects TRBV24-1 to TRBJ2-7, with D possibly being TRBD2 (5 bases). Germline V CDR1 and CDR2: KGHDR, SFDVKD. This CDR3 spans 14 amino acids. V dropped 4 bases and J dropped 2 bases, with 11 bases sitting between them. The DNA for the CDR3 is TGTGCCACCAGTGACCGGACTGTAACCTACGAGCAGTACTTC. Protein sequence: CATSDRTVTYEQYF.

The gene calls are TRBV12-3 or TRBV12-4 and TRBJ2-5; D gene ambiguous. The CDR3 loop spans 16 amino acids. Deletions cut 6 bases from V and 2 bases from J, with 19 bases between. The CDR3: CASSFTTLGSQETQYF. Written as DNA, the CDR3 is TGTGCCAGCAGCTTTACCACACTCGGGTCTCAAGAGACCCAGTACTTC.

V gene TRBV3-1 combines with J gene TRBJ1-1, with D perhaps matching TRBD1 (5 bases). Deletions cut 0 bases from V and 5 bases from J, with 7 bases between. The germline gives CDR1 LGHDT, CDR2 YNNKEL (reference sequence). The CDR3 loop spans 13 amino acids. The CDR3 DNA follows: TGTGCCAGCAGCCAAGATGGGGGAACTGAAGCTTTCTTT. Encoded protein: CASSQDGGTEAFF.

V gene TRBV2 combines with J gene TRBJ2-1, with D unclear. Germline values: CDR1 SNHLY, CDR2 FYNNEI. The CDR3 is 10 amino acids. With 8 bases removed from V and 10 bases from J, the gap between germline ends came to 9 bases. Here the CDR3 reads CASDNREQFF. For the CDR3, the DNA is TGTGCCAGCGACAATCGAGAGCAGTTCTTC.